A single sample is the source of the 26 T cell receptor beta chains below, sequenced in a study of T cell responses to AZD1222 COVID-19 vaccine. Sequenced by immunoSEQ multiplex PCR; TCRdb stores in-frame clones only, minus some. The data contain 120,000 or so clones, 85% to 90% of them singletons. This specimen consisted of peripheral blood, obtained 28 days after the second AZD1222 dose. Every receptor here comes from an adult who received the AZD1222 COVID-19 vaccine.

The genes are TRBV3-1 (or the pseudogene TRBV3-2) and TRBJ2-7; D is perhaps TRBD2 (6 bases). Germline CDR1 reads LGHDT; CDR2 reads YNNKEL (reference sequence). Trimming removed 2 bases from V and 1 base from J, with 9 bases in between. The CDR3 extends over 14 amino acids. The DNA for the CDR3 is TGTGCCAGCAGCCAACGTGGGACTTCCTACGAGCAGTACTTC. Translating it yields CASSQRGTSYEQYF.

The CDR3 spells CASNHFSGPYEQYF. CDR3 DNA sequence: TGTGCCAGCAACCATTTTAGCGGGCCTTACGAGCAGTACTTC. The chain has TRBV11-2 and TRBJ2-7; 7 positions match TRBD2. V lost 7 bases to trimming and J lost 4 bases; unmatched junction nucleotides: 10. The CDR3 runs 14 residues. Germline CDR1 reads SGHAT; CDR2 reads FQNNGV.

The chain links TRBV6-4 to TRBJ2-6; D is undetermined. V lost 4 bases to trimming and J lost 1 base, with 8 bases between them. Germline CDR1 MRHNA, CDR2 SNTAGT. This CDR3 spans 15 amino acids. This chain's CDR3 is CASSAENSGANVLTF. DNA of the CDR3: TGTGCCAGCAGTGCCGAAAATTCTGGGGCCAACGTCCTGACTTTC.

The CDR3 region has the DNA TGCGCCAGCAGCCAAGTAGGTGGACTTAACTATGGCTACACCTTC. This codes for CASSQVGGLNYGYTF. The rearrangement uses TRBV4-1 and TRBJ1-2; no clear D gene. Trimming cost V 1 base and J 1 base, with 10 bases left between them. CDR1 is MGHRA and CDR2 is YSYEKL in the germline V gene. The CDR3 runs to 15 residues.

The CDR3 protein is CASSLRRGNQPQHF. In nucleotides, the CDR3 is TGTGCCAGCAGTTTAAGGAGGGGGAATCAGCCCCAGCATTTT. V gene TRBV27 combines with J gene TRBJ1-5; tentative D call: TRBD1 (6 bases). Deletions cut 2 bases from V and 4 bases from J, with 9 bases between. CDR1 is MNHEY and CDR2 is SMNVEV in the germline V gene (reference sequence). This CDR3 comprises 14 residues.

The gene calls are TRBV18 and TRBJ1-4, with unresolved D. Germline V gives CDR1 KGHSH, CDR2 LQKENI. Trimming removed 1 base from V and 8 bases from J, with 17 bases in between. The CDR3 has 16 amino acids. Here the CDR3 DNA reads TGTGCCAGCTCACCACTGACGAGGGCCAGAATGGAAAAACTGTTTTTT. As protein: CASSPLTRARMEKLFF.

This clone was seen once. V is TRBV19 and J is TRBJ1-5, with TRBD1 matching over 9 bases. The length of the CDR3 is 15 residues. Trimming took 5 bases from V and 1 from J; bases not matched to a gene: 3. Germline V gene sequence: CDR1 LNHDA, CDR2 SQIVND (reference sequence). The CDR3 DNA reads as TGTGCCAGTAGTTCCGGGACAGGGAGCAATCAGCCCCAGCATTTT. Translating it yields CASSSGTGSNQPQHF.

The gene calls are TRBV7-3 and TRBJ2-2; 9 positions agree with TRBD2. Germline assignment: CDR1 SGHTA and CDR2 FQGTGA. This CDR3 is 19 amino acids long. Trimming cost V 4 bases and J 0 bases; bases outside gene matches: 12. CDR3 protein: CASSSQPTSGLANTGELFF. The CDR3 nucleotides are TGTGCCAGCAGCTCGCAGCCGACTAGCGGCCTCGCGAACACCGGGGAGCTGTTTTTT.

The chain links TRBV19 to TRBJ2-2; D not certain. The V gene's germline CDR1 is LNHDA and CDR2 SQIVND (reference sequence). The CDR3 consists of 14 residues. Trimming removed 6 bases at V and 5 bases at J, with 13 bases between. The CDR3 spells CASSDLLRTGELFF. For the CDR3, the DNA is TGTGCCAGTAGCGACCTACTTAGGACCGGGGAGCTGTTTTTT.

V is TRBV7-9 and J is TRBJ1-5; D is ambiguous. Germline V gives CDR1 SEHNR, CDR2 FQNEAQ (reference sequence). The CDR3 has 15 amino acids. V lost 1 base and J lost 2, with 9 bases in between. The DNA of the CDR3 is TGTGCCAGCAGCTTAGAGGGTAGGGGCAATCAGCCCCAGCATTTT. This gives the protein CASSLEGRGNQPQHF.

CDR3: CASSMGGRTIDAYGYTF. Written as DNA, the CDR3 is TGTGCCAGTAGTATGGGGGGGCGCACTATCGACGCTTATGGCTACACCTTC. The rearrangement links TRBV19 to TRBJ1-2, with D possibly being TRBD1 (6 bases). CDR1 and CDR2 from the germline V gene are LNHDA and SQIVND (reference sequence). V was trimmed by 3 bases and J by 5 bases, leaving 22 bases between them. The CDR3 sequence is 17 residues long.

The chain has TRBV24-1 and TRBJ2-5; possible D gene TRBD2, 6 bases. The length of the CDR3 is 14 residues. Trimming removed 8 bases at V and 1 base at J, with 13 bases between. Per germline, CDR1 KGHDR and CDR2 SFDVKD. The CDR3 DNA sequence: TGTGCCACCATGGATTCGGGGGTCCAAGAGACCCAGTACTTC. Its protein is CATMDSGVQETQYF.

The CDR3 protein is CASSLRTEAFF. The CDR3 region has the DNA TGTGCCAGCAGCCTCCGGACAGAAGCTTTCTTT. The chain couples TRBV3-1 (or the pseudogene TRBV3-2) to TRBJ1-1; D is possibly TRBD1 (5 bases). Germline CDR1 reads LGHDT; CDR2 reads YNNKEL (reference sequence). The CDR3 loop spans 11 amino acids. The V end lost 4 bases, the J end lost 8 bases, and 8 bases lay between the germline ends.

The chain combines TRBV9 with TRBJ2-7, with D possibly TRBD2 on 5 matching bases. The CDR3 sequence is 16 residues long. Germline lookup yields CDR1 SGDLS and CDR2 YYNGEE. V was clipped by 2 bases and J by 3 bases, with 18 bases between them. The CDR3 DNA is TGTGCCAGCAGCGTCAAATCGGTAGCGACCCGCTACGAGCAGTACTTC. Its translation is CASSVKSVATRYEQYF.

The chain has TRBV12-3 or TRBV12-4 and TRBJ1-1, with D uncertain. V lost 3 bases and J 2 bases, leaving 7 bases between the germline ends. The CDR3 is 13 amino acids. CDR3 sequence: CASSFGGNTEAFF. CDR3 DNA: TGTGCCAGCAGTTTCGGTGGTAACACTGAAGCTTTCTTT.

The chain has TRBV28 and TRBJ1-2; a weak D match, TRBD1 (6 bases). Per germline, CDR1 MDHEN and CDR2 SYDVKM. The CDR3 sequence is 12 residues long. Trimming shortened V by 5 bases and J by 7 bases, and 11 bases separated the two germline ends. CDR3 bases: TGTGCCAGCAGTCCAACAGGGTCTGGCTACACCTTC. Encoded protein: CASSPTGSGYTF.

The chain employs TRBV11-2 and TRBJ1-1; no clear D. Germline CDR1 and CDR2: SGHAT and FQNNGV. With 5 bases removed from V and 2 bases from J, the gap between germline ends came to 12 bases. The CDR3 covers 14 residues. CDR3 sequence: CASSLMVFNTEAFF. The CDR3 DNA sequence: TGTGCCAGCAGCCTCATGGTCTTCAACACTGAAGCTTTCTTT.

The chain couples TRBV7-8 to TRBJ1-3, with TRBD1 matching over 7 bases. CDR1 SGHVS and CDR2 FQNEAQ come from the germline V gene. This CDR3 has 17 residues. The trim removed 4 bases at V and 0 bases at J, leaving 9 bases unmatched. The DNA for the CDR3 is TGTGCCAGCAGCTCATTCAGGGGGATCTTCTCTGGAAACACCATATATTTT. This gives the protein CASSSFRGIFSGNTIYF.

The chain recombines TRBV7-9 with TRBJ2-7; 9 nucleotides match TRBD2. Unmatched junction bases numbered 13, after V lost 6 bases and J lost 4 bases. CDR3 length: 16 residues. Germline loops: CDR1 SEHNR, CDR2 FQNEAQ (reference sequence). The CDR3 spells CASRPLGREGLYEQYF. CDR3 DNA sequence: TGTGCCAGCAGGCCATTGGGGCGGGAGGGCCTGTACGAGCAGTACTTC.

The genes are TRBV5-1 and TRBJ1-6; D not resolved. Germline CDR1 SGHRS, CDR2 YFSETQ. V lost 8 bases and J lost 7, with 1 base in between. The CDR3 length is 9 residues. CDR3 sequence reads: CARNSPLHF. The CDR3 bases are TGCGCCAGGAATTCACCCCTCCACTTT. The variable domain in full, completed from reference TRBV5-1 and TRBJ1-6, reads KAGVTQTPRYLIKTRGQQVTLSCSPISGHRSVSWYQQTPGQGLQFLFEYFSETQRNKGNFPGRFSGRQFSNSRSEMNVSTLELGDSALYLCARNSPLHFGNGTRLTVT.

In this sample, this clone turned up a few times. This chain connects TRBV7-2 to TRBJ2-1; TRBD2 matches at 9 bases. Germline V CDR1 and CDR2: SGHTA, FQGNSA. This CDR3 contains 16 residues. V was pared by 5 bases and J by 9 bases, with 14 bases of the junction left unmatched. The DNA of the CDR3 is TGTGCCAGCAGCCCCAGGAGGCGGGAGGGCGATGGTGAGCAGTTCTTC. Protein sequence: CASSPRRREGDGEQFF. Drawing the rest from reference TRBV7-2 and TRBJ2-1, the complete variable domain is GAGVSQSPSNKVTEKGKDVELRCDPISGHTALYWYRQSLGQGLEFLIYFQGNSAPDKSGLPSDRFSAERTGGSVSTLTIQRTQQEDSAVYLCASSPRRREGDGEQFFGPGTRLTVL.

This clone is a singleton in its sample. The rearrangement uses TRBV9 and TRBJ2-5, with 10 bases identical to TRBD2. Germline loops: CDR1 SGDLS, CDR2 YYNGEE. The J segment lost 2 bases and the V segment lost 2 bases, leaving 3 bases of the junction unmatched. The CDR3 totals 15 residues. The CDR3 here is CASSVGTSAQETQYF. Here the CDR3 DNA reads TGTGCCAGCAGCGTCGGGACTAGCGCACAAGAGACCCAGTACTTC.

This chain links TRBV4-1 with TRBJ2-7; no firm D call. Deletions cut 6 bases from V and 1 base from J, with 7 bases between. This CDR3 spans 12 amino acids. Germline CDR1 is MGHRA and CDR2 is YSYEKL. For the CDR3, the DNA is TGCGCCAGCAGGGGTGCATCCTACGAGCAGTACTTC. This codes for CASRGASYEQYF.

The count of this clone is one. The chain combines TRBV9 with TRBJ2-1; perhaps D is TRBD1 or TRBD2 (5 bases each). Trimming removed 2 bases from V and 5 bases from J, with 8 bases in between. The V gene's germline CDR1 is SGDLS and CDR2 YYNGEE. This CDR3 is 13 amino acids long. CDR3 DNA: TGTGCCAGCAGCGTGGGGGATAACAATGAGCAGTTCTTC. It translates to CASSVGDNNEQFF. The full variable domain, in which reference TRBV9 and TRBJ2-1 provide the parts outside the CDR3, is DSGVTQTPKHLITATGQRVTLRCSPRSGDLSVYWYQQSLDQGLQFLIQYYNGEERAKGNILERFSAQQFPDLHSELNLSSLELGDSALYFCASSVGDNNEQFFGPGTRLTVL.

The rearrangement joins TRBV12-3 or TRBV12-4 to TRBJ1-5; D is unclear. V dropped 5 bases and J dropped 5 bases, with 7 bases sitting between them. This CDR3 is 12 amino acids long. The CDR3 region is CASSRIHQPQHF. Written as DNA, the CDR3 is TGTGCCAGCAGTAGGATCCATCAGCCCCAGCATTTT.

The chain recombines TRBV6-5 with TRBJ1-6, with D perhaps TRBD1 (5 bases). This CDR3 is built from 13 residues. The ends were cut back, 7 bases at V and 7 bases at J, with 11 bases in the middle. Germline V CDR1 and CDR2: MNHEY, SVGAGI. Written as DNA, the CDR3 is TGTGCCAGCACCGGGACGGAAAATTCACCCCTCCACTTT. Encoded protein: CASTGTENSPLHF.